What follows are 30 T cell receptor beta chains derived from one specimen sequenced in a study of blood T cell repertoires in COVID-19. Assay used: immunoSEQ multiplex PCR; TCRdb lists only in-frame clones, some missing. Found here are about 39,000 clones, roughly 82% of them singletons; the top ten hold roughly 15%. The sample consisted of peripheral blood. These receptors all come from a man aged 50 or older with active or convalescent COVID-19.

The chain recombines TRBV11-3 with TRBJ1-1, with D perhaps matching TRBD1 (6 bases). Germline loops: CDR1 SGHNT, CDR2 YENEEA. CDR3 length equals 13 residues. V was clipped by 5 bases and J by 1 base, with 8 bases between them. CDR3 in amino acids: CASSARGNTEAFF. The CDR3 region has the DNA TGTGCCAGCAGCGCCAGGGGGAACACTGAAGCTTTCTTT.

The gene calls are TRBV27 and TRBJ1-1; a weak D match, TRBD1 (6 bases). This CDR3 comprises 15 residues. Germline CDR1 MNHEY, CDR2 SMNVEV (reference sequence). Between the trimmed V and J ends, which lost 0 bases and 8 bases, there was a span of 16 bases. CDR3 sequence reads: CASSLSAGGWAEAFF. Here the CDR3 DNA reads TGTGCCAGCAGTTTATCGGCGGGGGGCTGGGCCGAAGCTTTCTTT.

The V and J genes are TRBV6-5 and TRBJ2-7; 8 bases match TRBD2. Losses at the gene ends were 4 bases for V and 0 bases for J; bases not matched to a gene: 2. CDR1 is MNHEY and CDR2 is SVGAGI in the germline V gene. The CDR3 has 14 amino acids. The CDR3 loop reads CASSFGTSSYEQYF. Here the CDR3 DNA reads TGTGCCAGCAGTTTTGGGACTAGCTCCTACGAGCAGTACTTC.

DNA of the CDR3: TGTGCCAGCAGCGTAGAGGGGCTCTCTGGAAACACCATATATTTT. Translating it yields CASSVEGLSGNTIYF. The genes are TRBV9 and TRBJ1-3; a weak D match, TRBD1 (5 bases). The CDR3 is 15 residues long. The germline V and J ends were trimmed by 0 bases and 0 bases, with 7 bases remaining between them. The germline V gene has CDR1 SGDLS and CDR2 YYNGEE.

This rearrangement joins TRBV6-1 to TRBJ2-2; D may be TRBD1 (6 bases). Germline CDR1 reads MNHNS; CDR2 reads SASEGT. CDR3 length equals 16 residues. Trimming left V 1 base short and J 1 base short, with 10 bases between. Written as DNA, the CDR3 is TGTGCCAGCAGTGAAGATGACAGGTGGAACACCGGGGAGCTGTTTTTT. This sequence encodes CASSEDDRWNTGELFF.

The chain couples TRBV19 to TRBJ1-4, with D possibly matching TRBD1 (6 bases). V was cut by 6 bases and J by 0 bases, with 14 bases left in between. Germline CDR1 is LNHDA and CDR2 is SQIVND (reference sequence). The CDR3 has 16 amino acids. In nucleotides, the CDR3 is TGTGCCAGTAGGAGACAGGCAACTGCAACTAATGAAAAACTGTTTTTT. This translates into CASRRQATATNEKLFF. The variable domain in full, completed from reference TRBV19 and TRBJ1-4, reads DGGITQSPKYLFRKEGQNVTLSCEQNLNHDAMYWYRQDPGQGLRLIYYSQIVNDFQKGDIAEGYSVSREKKESFPLTVTSAQKNPTAFYLCASRRQATATNEKLFFGSGTQLSVL.

The chain combines TRBV27 with TRBJ1-2; 7 bases align to TRBD1. CDR3 size: 15 residues. Germline values: CDR1 MNHEY, CDR2 SMNVEV (reference sequence). The junction had 9 bases not matched to a gene; V was cut back by 4 bases and J by 4 bases. The CDR3 loop reads CASSSQGNPFYGYTF. The CDR3 DNA sequence: TGTGCCAGCAGTTCACAGGGGAATCCCTTCTATGGCTACACCTTC.

This chain joins TRBV6-1 and TRBJ2-3; 7 bases match TRBD2. The V segment lost 4 bases and the J segment 0 bases; nucleotides outside the gene matches: 7. This CDR3 spans 16 amino acids. The germline V gene has CDR1 MNHNS and CDR2 SASEGT. CDR3 sequence (DNA): TGTGCCAGCAGTGGGTTGGCGGGGGTGAGCACAGATACGCAGTATTTT. Protein product: CASSGLAGVSTDTQYF.

This chain joins TRBV7-9 and TRBJ1-1; a possible D gene is TRBD1 (6 bases). Trimming shortened V by 6 bases and J by 0 bases, and 11 bases separated the two germline ends. Germline V lookup: CDR1 SEHNR, CDR2 FQNEAQ (reference sequence). The CDR3 totals 14 residues. CDR3 coding DNA: TGTGCCAGCAGTTCAGGGGCCCTGAACACTGAAGCTTTCTTT. This translates into CASSSGALNTEAFF.

The V call is TRBV6-1, the J call TRBJ1-2; unclear D gene. The CDR3 is 15 amino acids. The V gene's germline CDR1 is MNHNS and CDR2 SASEGT. V lost 1 base, J lost 0 bases, and 9 bases lay in between. The CDR3 DNA reads as TGTGCCAGCAGTGAAGTGAGGTCCTCTAACTATGGCTACACCTTC. This codes for CASSEVRSSNYGYTF.

The chain is built from TRBV6-5 and TRBJ2-2; D is ambiguous. This CDR3 is 13 amino acids long. Trimming shortened V by 2 bases and J by 5 bases, and 6 bases separated the two germline ends. Germline CDR1 and CDR2: MNHEY and SVGAGI. CDR3 loop: CASSYLTTGELFF. In nucleotides, the CDR3 is TGTGCCAGCAGTTACCTAACGACCGGGGAGCTGTTTTTT.

The rearrangement links TRBV11-2 to TRBJ2-4; 7 positions agree with TRBD1. CDR1 is SGHAT, CDR2 FQNNGV, per germline. CDR3 length equals 18 residues. V lost 5 bases, J lost 0 bases, and 13 bases stayed unmatched. CDR3 amino acids: CASSPRQGLEEAKNIQYF. The CDR3 nucleotides read TGTGCCAGCAGCCCGAGACAGGGATTGGAGGAAGCCAAAAACATTCAGTACTTC.

The chain carries TRBV12-3 or TRBV12-4 and TRBJ2-7; the D gene is possibly TRBD2 (6 bases). The CDR3 sequence is 12 residues long. The ends were cut back, 6 bases at V and 3 bases at J, with 9 bases in the middle. The DNA for the CDR3 is TGTGCCAGCAGCCCGGGACTCTACGAGCAGTACTTC. It translates to CASSPGLYEQYF.

CDR3: CASSRSYNSPLHF. DNA of the CDR3: TGTGCCAGCAGTCGCAGTTATAATTCACCCCTCCACTTT. This chain connects TRBV12-3 or TRBV12-4 to TRBJ1-6; D uncertain. CDR3 length equals 13 residues. V lost 5 bases, J lost 4 bases, and 6 bases lay in between.

DNA for the CDR3: TGTGCCAGCAGGAGACAGATCACAGATACGCAGTATTTT. This translates into CASRRQITDTQYF. The chain is built from TRBV12-3 or TRBV12-4 and TRBJ2-3; perhaps TRBD1 as D (5 bases). Trimming pared 6 bases from V and 2 bases from J, leaving 9 bases between. This CDR3 region has 13 residues.

The V call is TRBV7-6, the J call TRBJ2-7, with 16 bases fitting TRBD2. Per germline, CDR1 SGHVS and CDR2 FNYEAQ. J lost 3 bases, V lost 5 bases, and 13 bases had no gene match. CDR3 length: 19 residues. The CDR3 protein is CASSQRPGTSGGAYYEQYF. In nucleotides, the CDR3 is TGTGCCAGCAGCCAGCGTCCCGGGACTAGCGGGGGGGCCTACTACGAGCAGTACTTC.

The CDR3 region is CASHANRGPFGELFF. The CDR3 region has the DNA TGTGCCAGCCACGCTAACAGGGGGCCATTCGGGGAGCTGTTTTTT. The gene calls are TRBV2 and TRBJ2-2; 9 nucleotides line up with TRBD1. From germline, CDR1 is SNHLY and CDR2 FYNNEI. The CDR3 extends over 15 amino acids. V lost 8 bases to trimming and J lost 7 bases; unmatched junction nucleotides: 11.

This chain links TRBV6-5 with TRBJ1-2, with TRBD1 matching over 7 bases. V shed 0 bases, J shed 6 bases, and the junction held 7 bases outside the gene matches. Germline lookup yields CDR1 MNHEY and CDR2 SVGAGI. This CDR3 spans 15 amino acids. CDR3 sequence: CASSYSSSGTDGYTF. The CDR3 DNA reads TGTGCCAGCAGTTACTCTTCCTCCGGGACAGATGGCTACACCTTC.

The chain is built from TRBV9 and TRBJ2-5; 8 nucleotides align to TRBD1. Germline lookup yields CDR1 SGDLS and CDR2 YYNGEE. This CDR3 has 15 residues. V shed 0 bases and J 1 base; nucleotides not matched to a gene: 2. In DNA, the CDR3 is TGTGCCAGCAGCGTAGGCAGGGGGCCCCAAGAGACCCAGTACTTC. It encodes CASSVGRGPQETQYF.

J is TRBJ1-2 and V is TRBV23-1; 11 bases are shared with TRBD1. TRBV23-1 is assigned to the ORF class and has an uncertain function. Trimming took 2 bases from V and 7 from J; bases not matched to a gene: 6. The CDR3 extends over 15 amino acids. CDR3 amino acids: CASSQPRTGGLGYTF. The CDR3 DNA follows: TGCGCCAGCAGTCAACCGCGGACAGGGGGCCTTGGCTACACCTTC.

The gene calls are TRBV27 and TRBJ1-4; 9 bases are a match to TRBD1. Germline-derived CDR1 and CDR2 are MNHEY and SMNVEV (reference sequence). Losses at the gene ends were 6 bases for V and 3 bases for J; bases not matched to a gene: 11. The length of the CDR3 is 17 residues. CDR3 region: CASRTRRGTGSNEKLFF. DNA of the CDR3: TGTGCCAGCAGGACCCGACGGGGGACAGGGTCTAATGAAAAACTGTTTTTT.

This clone came up a few times. The chain combines TRBV7-3 with TRBJ2-1; D call uncertain. CDR3 size: 13 residues. Deletions cut 5 bases from V and 1 base from J, with 6 bases between. Per germline, CDR1 SGHTA and CDR2 FQGTGA. This CDR3 is CASSPTSYNEQFF. CDR3 coding DNA: TGTGCCAGCAGCCCCACTTCCTACAATGAGCAGTTCTTC.

This clone turned up a few times. The chain combines TRBV7-9 with TRBJ2-7; 10 positions agree with TRBD2. Germline CDR1 SEHNR, CDR2 FQNEAQ (reference sequence). With 5 bases clipped from V and 2 bases from J, the junction kept 6 bases outside the gene matches. The length of the CDR3 is 15 residues. The CDR3, as DNA: TGTGCCAGCAGCCACACTAGCGGGGCCACCTACGAGCAGTACTTC. This gives the protein CASSHTSGATYEQYF.

CDR3 sequence: CASSRDRGSYEQYF. DNA of the CDR3: TGTGCCAGCAGTAGGGACAGGGGCTCCTACGAGCAGTACTTC. This rearrangement joins TRBV2 to TRBJ2-7, with 10 bases that match TRBD1. Per germline, CDR1 SNHLY and CDR2 FYNNEI. The CDR3 length is 14 residues. V lost 5 bases to trimming and J lost 0 bases; unmatched junction nucleotides: 1.

V and J are TRBV30 and TRBJ1-2, with D possibly being TRBD1 (6 bases). This CDR3 is built from 15 residues. The V gene lost 5 bases and the J gene lost 3 bases, with 19 bases spanning the gap. The germline gives CDR1 GTSNPN, CDR2 SVGIG (reference sequence). This CDR3 reads CAWRDGQSGHYGYTF. The CDR3 DNA reads TGTGCCTGGCGCGACGGACAGTCGGGGCACTATGGCTACACCTTC.

The chain links TRBV9 to TRBJ2-7; 12 bases are shared with TRBD1. Trimming at V came to 4 bases and at J to 4 bases, leaving 6 bases not matched to a gene. Germline lookup yields CDR1 SGDLS and CDR2 YYNGEE. There are 15 residues in the CDR3. The DNA of the CDR3 is TGTGCCAGCAGCTCCGGGACAGGGGGCCTATACGAGCAGTACTTC. Translated, it gives CASSSGTGGLYEQYF.

The CDR3 protein is CASSVDRGSTEAFF. In DNA, the CDR3 is TGTGCCAGCAGCGTGGACAGGGGTAGCACTGAAGCTTTCTTT. V and J are TRBV6-6 and TRBJ1-1, with 9 bases identical to TRBD1. Germline CDR1 and CDR2: MNHNY and SVGAGI (reference sequence). V gave up 6 bases and J gave up 4 bases; unmatched junction bases: 6. The CDR3 length is 14 residues.

This clone has a handful of counts. The chain links TRBV5-4 to TRBJ2-5; the D gene is possibly TRBD2 (6 bases). Trimming took 2 bases from V and 4 from J, leaving 9 bases between them. CDR3 length: 13 residues. The germline V gene has CDR1 SGHNT and CDR2 YYREEE (reference sequence). The CDR3 sequence is CASSFGGGETQYF. The CDR3 DNA follows: TGTGCCAGCAGCTTCGGGGGAGGAGAGACCCAGTACTTC.

V is TRBV7-2 and J is TRBJ1-2, with 12 bases fitting TRBD1. The J segment lost 2 bases and the V segment lost 5 bases, leaving 3 bases of the junction unmatched. Germline CDR1 and CDR2: SGHTA and FQGNSA. This CDR3 contains 15 residues. The CDR3 sequence: CASSRDRGQNYGYTF. The CDR3 DNA reads TGTGCCAGCAGCCGGGACAGGGGGCAGAACTATGGCTACACCTTC.

The chain couples TRBV7-6 to TRBJ2-2; D ambiguous. CDR3 length: 15 residues. CDR1 SGHVS and CDR2 FNYEAQ come from the germline V gene. Trimming took 5 bases from V and 5 from J, leaving 15 bases between them. CDR3 in DNA: TGTGCCAGCAGCATGTCCAGCGACTCAACCGGGGAGCTGTTTTTT. The encoded protein is CASSMSSDSTGELFF.